Below are 15 T cell receptor beta chains sequenced from a single sample in a study of T-cell memory formation after mild COVID-19. TCRdb reprocessed the 5' RACE reads via MiXCR and lists one record per CDR3 protein. Found here are 140,000 to 150,000 distinct CDR3 sequences, 5.5% to 7% of them singletons; the top ten hold 2% to 2.5%. The sample consisted of PBMCs or a T cell subset sorted from them (not recorded which). The source of these receptors is an adult woman who had mild COVID-19 (a few samples of this study predate the infection). Cell type and time point are not known.

This clonotype turned up a few times. The CDR3 region is CASSISGGPGETQYF. The DNA for the CDR3 is TGTGCCAGTAGTATTTCGGGAGGGCCAGGAGAGACCCAGTACTTC. V gene TRBV19 combines with J gene TRBJ2-5; 8 bases are shared with TRBD2. The junction had 7 bases not matched to a gene; V was cut back by 3 bases and J by 4 bases. This CDR3 contains 15 residues. Germline CDR1 and CDR2: LNHDA and SQIVND (reference sequence).

This clonotype came up a few times. This sequence joins TRBV7-2 and TRBJ2-7; the match to TRBD1 covers 7 bases. CDR1 is SGHTA and CDR2 is FQGNSA in the germline V gene. The CDR3 loop spans 17 amino acids. J was trimmed by 1 base and V by 6 bases; bases with no gene match: 15. CDR3 amino acids: CASRNENFRDSSYEQYF. The CDR3 DNA sequence: TGTGCCAGCAGGAATGAGAACTTCCGGGACAGTTCCTACGAGCAGTACTTC.

The rearrangement links TRBV5-6 to TRBJ2-5; D not certain. The germline V gene encodes CDR1 SGHDT and CDR2 YYEEEE. V lost 0 bases and J lost 3, with 6 bases in between. The CDR3 totals 13 residues. The CDR3 DNA reads TGTGCCAGCAGCTTGGGTCCCAAAGAGACCCAGTACTTC. Its translation: CASSLGPKETQYF.

This clonotype was found many times. J is TRBJ2-1 and V is TRBV3-1, with TRBD1 matching 10 bases. This CDR3 is 14 amino acids long. Germline V lookup: CDR1 LGHDT, CDR2 YNNKEL (reference sequence). With V trimmed by 1 base and J by 10 bases, 4 bases remained unmatched. CDR3 loop: CASSQGQGAWEQFF. The CDR3 DNA reads TGTGCCAGCAGCCAAGGACAGGGGGCTTGGGAGCAGTTCTTC.

This clonotype was seen more than once but under ten times. V and J are TRBV9 and TRBJ1-4; 7 nucleotides align to TRBD1. This CDR3 region has 15 residues. V was pared by 1 base and J by 4 bases, with 4 bases of the junction left unmatched. Germline V lookup: CDR1 SGDLS, CDR2 YYNGEE. The CDR3 sequence: CASSVLTGVNEKLFF. DNA for the CDR3: TGTGCCAGCAGCGTACTCACAGGGGTTAATGAAAAACTGTTTTTT. Variable domain in full (rest from reference TRBV9 and TRBJ1-4): DSGVTQTPKHLITATGQRVTLRCSPRSGDLSVYWYQQSLDQGLQFLIQYYNGEERAKGNILERFSAQQFPDLHSELNLSSLELGDSALYFCASSVLTGVNEKLFFGSGTQLSVL.

This clonotype has only a few counts. The chain recombines TRBV24-1 with TRBJ2-3; 8 nucleotides match TRBD2. The germline gives CDR1 KGHDR, CDR2 SFDVKD. CDR3 length: 16 residues. The trim removed 4 bases at V and 2 bases at J, leaving 7 bases unmatched. The CDR3 DNA sequence: TGTGCCACCAGTGACGCCACTAGCGGCGACACAGATACGCAGTATTTT. It specifies CATSDATSGDTDTQYF.

In this sample, this clonotype turned up a few times. This chain links TRBV5-1 with TRBJ1-4; the D is unclear. Trimming stripped 4 bases from V and 8 bases from J, with 15 bases between. The CDR3 is 14 amino acids. Germline lookup yields CDR1 SGHRS and CDR2 YFSETQ. The chain's CDR3 is CASSQWGGSEKLFF. The CDR3 DNA reads as TGCGCCAGCAGCCAGTGGGGTGGAAGCGAAAAACTGTTTTTT.

The rearrangement joins TRBV7-9 to TRBJ2-2; D unclear. Germline-derived CDR1 and CDR2 are SEHNR and FQNEAQ (reference sequence). Trimming removed 1 base at V and 5 bases at J, with 5 bases between. This CDR3 comprises 13 residues. The DNA for the CDR3 is TGTGCCAGCAGCTTAGTTCTTACCGGGGAGCTGTTTTTT. This gives the protein CASSLVLTGELFF.

CDR3 region: CSAATGTANTGELFF. DNA for the CDR3: TGCAGCGCCGCTACCGGGACAGCGAACACCGGGGAGCTGTTTTTT. The chain employs TRBV29-1 and TRBJ2-2; 7 bases are a match to TRBD1. Germline trimming cut 7 bases from V and 0 bases from J; bases unmatched to any gene: 8. This CDR3 contains 15 residues. The V gene's germline CDR1 is SQVTM and CDR2 ANQGSEA.

V gene TRBV12-3 or TRBV12-4 combines with J gene TRBJ2-5; no firm D call. The CDR3 runs to 14 residues. The V and J ends lost 5 bases and 0 bases respectively, with 10 bases between them. CDR3 sequence reads: CASSPSSYQETQYF. CDR3 sequence (DNA): TGTGCCAGCAGTCCTTCCTCGTACCAAGAGACCCAGTACTTC.

In nucleotides, the CDR3 is TGCAGTGCTAGAGAGTTTGGGGACTCTGGAAACACCATATATTTT. It is translated as CSAREFGDSGNTIYF. The V and J genes are TRBV20-1 and TRBJ1-3; D is unresolved. V was clipped by 0 bases and J by 0 bases, with 9 bases between them. CDR3 length: 15 amino acids. Germline V lookup: CDR1 DFQATT, CDR2 SNEGSKA (reference sequence).

This clonotype has just a few counts. V gene TRBV5-1 combines with J gene TRBJ2-1; 9 bases fit TRBD2. CDR1 is SGHRS, CDR2 YFSETQ, per germline. Germline trimming cut 0 bases from V and 4 bases from J; bases unmatched to any gene: 8. The CDR3 is made up of 17 amino acids. The chain's CDR3 is CASSLERGGAGYNEQFF. The CDR3 DNA reads as TGCGCCAGCAGCTTGGAACGCGGGGGGGCCGGTTACAATGAGCAGTTCTTC.

This clonotype has at least ten counts. The rearrangement joins TRBV7-2 to TRBJ2-7; TRBD1 agrees at 8 bases. The CDR3 is made up of 15 amino acids. V was pared by 5 bases and J by 0 bases, with 6 bases of the junction left unmatched. Germline loops: CDR1 SGHTA, CDR2 FQGNSA. CDR3 DNA: TGTGCCAGCAGCCGAGGGACAGGCCTCTCCTACGAGCAGTACTTC. Translating it yields CASSRGTGLSYEQYF.

As to this clonotype: This sequence may be a read error, since a much larger clone differs from it by one base. This chain connects TRBV11-3 to TRBJ2-3, with TRBD2 as a possible D gene (5 bases). CDR3 length: 13 amino acids. Trimming took off 6 bases at V and 4 bases at J, with 11 bases between the two ends. CDR1 and CDR2 from the germline V gene are SGHNT and YENEEA. The CDR3 coding sequence is TGTGCCAGCAGACCCTCCGGGGCAGATACGCAGTATTTT. Its translation is CASRPSGADTQYF.

V and J are TRBV9 and TRBJ1-5; D gene ambiguous. The V gene lost 0 bases and the J gene lost 3 bases, with 13 bases spanning the gap. Germline V gene sequence: CDR1 SGDLS, CDR2 YYNGEE. The CDR3 extends over 16 amino acids. CDR3 loop: CASSVALSPVNQPQHF. CDR3 in DNA: TGTGCCAGCAGCGTAGCTCTCAGCCCAGTCAATCAGCCCCAGCATTTT.